This T cell receptor beta chain was retrieved from a study of blood T cell repertoires in COVID-19. Study-level information: The United States, Italy and Spain were the sources of the acute and convalescent COVID-19 samples. Sources were T cells, B-cell-depleted T cells, or PBMCs; the material itself was cDNA or gDNA.

Unmatched junction bases numbered 11, after V lost 4 bases and J lost 2 bases. Germline lookup yields CDR1 SGHAT and CDR2 FQNNGV. This CDR3 has 17 residues. The authors' processing: For nucleated cells, counts were estimated from reference gene primer amplification. TCRdb keeps only in-frame clones here, not all; method: immunoSEQ multiplex PCR. V, J and clone size reflect that table, while D and trimming were determined from the DNA. The sample shows some 160,000 clones, approximately 84% of them seen only once. Seattle cases were enrolled at active infection and followed longitudinally. J is TRBJ1-1 and V is TRBV11-2, with 9 bases identical to TRBD1. The source is a woman over 75 with COVID-19, enrolled during active disease. Sequenced: peripheral blood. CDR3 sequence reads: CASSSSPGQGLNTEAFF. The CDR3 DNA reads as TGTGCCAGCAGCTCGTCACCGGGACAGGGTCTTAACACTGAAGCTTTCTTT.